These 29 T cell receptor beta chains share one sample of origin, sequenced in a study of blood T cell repertoires in COVID-19. TCRdb keeps only in-frame clones here, not all; method: immunoSEQ multiplex PCR. This sample has about 170,000 clones; around 88% occur once, and the top ten carry 3.5% to 4%. Sequencing was carried out using PBMCs or T cells enriched from blood (not recorded which). The receptors originated from a woman aged 45-65 years in a cohort exposed to, infected with or recovered from COVID-19 (not recorded which).

The chain has TRBV10-3 and TRBJ1-4, with 12 bases that match TRBD1. Trimming took 5 bases from V and 2 from J; bases not matched to a gene: 6. Germline V CDR1 and CDR2: ENHRY, SYGVKD. The CDR3 extends over 17 amino acids. The CDR3 region has the DNA TGTGCCATCAGTCCGGGACAGGGGGCGTCGACTAATGAAAAACTGTTTTTT. Amino acid sequence: CAISPGQGASTNEKLFF.

V usage is TRBV5-5 and J usage is TRBJ2-7; TRBD2 agrees at 13 bases. Germline V gene sequence: CDR1 SGHKS, CDR2 YYEKEE (reference sequence). Trimming cost V 4 bases and J 2 bases; bases outside gene matches: 6. The CDR3 totals 16 residues. The CDR3 region has the DNA TGTGCCAGCAGCCTGACTAGCGGGAGGCCAGCCTACGAGCAGTACTTC. Translation gives CASSLTSGRPAYEQYF.

The V call is TRBV15, the J call TRBJ2-5, with TRBD2 as a possible D gene (7 bases). Germline V CDR1 and CDR2: LNHNV, YYDKDF (reference sequence). The CDR3 totals 15 residues. V lost 0 bases and J 5 bases, leaving 13 bases between the germline ends. Here the CDR3 reads CATSRDAGAAETQYF. The DNA for the CDR3 is TGTGCCACCAGCAGAGATGCGGGGGCCGCGGAGACCCAGTACTTC.

This clone turned up a few times. V gene TRBV27 combines with J gene TRBJ2-7; D gene ambiguous. Germline loops: CDR1 MNHEY, CDR2 SMNVEV (reference sequence). This CDR3 is built from 14 residues. V dropped 3 bases and J dropped 0 bases, with 9 bases sitting between them. CDR3 nucleotide sequence: TGTGCCAGCAGTTTGCGAGAGGACTCCTACGAGCAGTACTTC. Residues: CASSLREDSYEQYF.

The rearrangement joins TRBV5-6 to TRBJ1-5, with D unresolved. From germline, CDR1 is SGHDT and CDR2 YYEEEE. With 0 bases removed from V and 2 bases from J, the gap between germline ends came to 9 bases. The CDR3 has 15 amino acids. CDR3 nucleotides: TGTGCCAGCAGCTTGGGGGCGGGCGGCAATCAGCCCCAGCATTTT. Its translation: CASSLGAGGNQPQHF.

The chain links TRBV2 to TRBJ2-5, with D tentatively TRBD2 (6 bases). V was clipped by 5 bases and J by 4 bases, with 11 bases between them. The CDR3 is made up of 13 amino acids. CDR1 is SNHLY, CDR2 FYNNEI, per germline. The CDR3, as DNA: TGTGCCAGCAGTCGACGGGGAGGAGAGACCCAGTACTTC. Its translation is CASSRRGGETQYF.

J is TRBJ1-3 and V is TRBV19, with 7 bases identical to TRBD1. Germline trimming cut 4 bases from V and 11 bases from J; bases unmatched to any gene: 17. Germline values: CDR1 LNHDA, CDR2 SQIVND (reference sequence). The CDR3 is made up of 16 amino acids. The CDR3 sequence is CASSTEGQPELSSIYF. CDR3 nucleotides: TGTGCCAGTAGTACCGAGGGACAGCCCGAACTTTCCTCCATATATTTT. The entire variable domain, with the rest obtained from reference TRBV19 and TRBJ1-3, is as follows: DGGITQSPKYLFRKEGQNVTLSCEQNLNHDAMYWYRQDPGQGLRLIYYSQIVNDFQKGDIAEGYSVSREKKESFPLTVTSAQKNPTAFYLCASSTEGQPELSSIYFGEGSWLTVV.

This rearrangement joins TRBV5-4 to TRBJ2-7; unclear D gene. CDR1 and CDR2 (germline): SGHNT, YYREEE (reference sequence). This CDR3 region has 14 residues. V lost 2 bases to trimming and J lost 1 base, with 10 bases between them. The CDR3 DNA follows: TGTGCCAGCAGCTTAAATCGCGGATCCTACGAGCAGTACTTC. It translates to CASSLNRGSYEQYF.

This sequence joins TRBV7-8 and TRBJ1-1, with 12 nucleotides matching TRBD1. Germline values: CDR1 SGHVS, CDR2 FQNEAQ. V lost 4 bases to trimming and J lost 1 base; unmatched junction nucleotides: 1. CDR3 size: 15 residues. The CDR3 sequence: CASSWGQGANTEAFF. The DNA for the CDR3 is TGTGCCAGCAGCTGGGGACAGGGGGCGAACACTGAAGCTTTCTTT.

The CDR3 sequence: CASSRDRVSEQYF. Written as DNA, the CDR3 is TGCGCCAGCAGCAGGGACAGGGTTAGCGAGCAGTACTTC. The rearrangement uses TRBV5-1 and TRBJ2-7, with TRBD1 matching over 9 bases. The CDR3 covers 13 residues. Germline lookup yields CDR1 SGHRS and CDR2 YFSETQ. Trimming at V came to 4 bases and at J to 6 bases, leaving 5 bases not matched to a gene.

The J gene is TRBJ2-1, the V gene TRBV3-1 (or the pseudogene TRBV3-2), with D unresolved. Trimming removed 1 base from V and 3 bases from J, with 10 bases in between. The CDR3 contains 15 residues. The germline V gene encodes CDR1 LGHDT and CDR2 YNNKEL (reference sequence). CDR3 amino acids: CASSQVTNDYNEQFF. CDR3 nucleotide sequence: TGTGCCAGCAGCCAAGTAACTAATGACTACAATGAGCAGTTCTTC.

This clone was picked up one time. The rearrangement joins TRBV18 to TRBJ1-6; TRBD1 aligns across 8 bases. CDR1 is KGHSH and CDR2 is LQKENI in the germline V gene. The V segment lost 6 bases and the J segment 1 base; nucleotides outside the gene matches: 2. This CDR3 has 15 residues. The CDR3 nucleotides are TGTGCCAGCTCCGACAGGGGATCCTATAATTCACCCCTCCACTTT. It yields the protein CASSDRGSYNSPLHF.

CDR3 sequence (DNA): TGTGCCAGCAGCCAAGAGGCCGGACAGGGTTTTAGCTATGGCTACACCTTC. Encoded protein: CASSQEAGQGFSYGYTF. V is TRBV3-1 (or the pseudogene TRBV3-2) and J is TRBJ1-2; TRBD1 agrees at 8 bases. The germline CDR1 and CDR2 sequences are LGHDT and YNNKEL (reference sequence). The CDR3 is made up of 17 amino acids. J gave up 4 bases and V 0 bases, and 10 bases lay outside the gene matches.

The gene calls are TRBV7-2 and TRBJ2-5; TRBD2 matches at 8 bases. The germline V gene encodes CDR1 SGHTA and CDR2 FQGNSA. V dropped 5 bases and J dropped 5; count of bases not matched to a gene: 10. This CDR3 is 15 amino acids long. Written as DNA, the CDR3 is TGTGCCAGCAGCCGTAGCGGGGTCGAGCGGGAGACCCAGTACTTC. Translating it yields CASSRSGVERETQYF.

This rearrangement joins TRBV5-1 to TRBJ2-7, with D unresolved. Trimming stripped 0 bases from V and 2 bases from J, with 3 bases between. The length of the CDR3 is 12 residues. Germline values: CDR1 SGHRS, CDR2 YFSETQ. DNA of the CDR3: TGCGCCAGCAGCTTGGACACCTACGAGCAGTACTTC. Encoded protein: CASSLDTYEQYF.

The chain joins TRBV7-2 to TRBJ2-1; 8 bases map to TRBD2. This CDR3 contains 16 residues. Germline trimming cut 4 bases from V and 6 bases from J; bases unmatched to any gene: 11. CDR1 and CDR2 (germline): SGHTA, FQGNSA. CDR3 residues: CASSSLGLVAPNEQFF. For the CDR3, the DNA is TGTGCCAGCAGCTCGCTGGGACTAGTCGCCCCCAATGAGCAGTTCTTC.

J is TRBJ1-5 and V is TRBV20-1; D is unresolved. CDR1 and CDR2 from the germline V gene are DFQATT and SNEGSKA (reference sequence). The CDR3 runs to 15 residues. V lost 3 bases, J lost 0 bases, and 12 bases lay in between. DNA of the CDR3: TGCAGTGCTAGTCGGGGTCCCGATAGCAATCAGCCCCAGCATTTT. It codes for CSASRGPDSNQPQHF.

The rearrangement links TRBV7-9 to TRBJ2-2; a weak D match, TRBD2 (5 bases). V was shortened by 7 bases and J by 0 bases, with 12 bases between the two germline ends. Germline assignment: CDR1 SEHNR and CDR2 FQNEAQ (reference sequence). This CDR3 spans 15 amino acids. Here the CDR3 reads CASTQRQANTGELFF. The CDR3 nucleotides read TGTGCCAGCACCCAGCGGCAGGCGAACACCGGGGAGCTGTTTTTT.

The chain links TRBV21-1 to TRBJ2-7; the table gives TRBD2 as D, unverified against the DNA. TRBV21-1 is reported as a pseudogene. The CDR3 contains 18 residues. Written as DNA, the CDR3 is TGTGCCAGCAGCAAAGTTAAAGGGAGCGGGAGGCCTTCCTACGAGCAGTACTTC. Protein: CASSKVKGSGRPSYEQYF.

The J gene is TRBJ2-2, the V gene TRBV24-1; 8 positions agree with TRBD1. The CDR3 totals 16 residues. V dropped 3 bases and J dropped 0; count of bases not matched to a gene: 2. The germline CDR1 and CDR2 sequences are KGHDR and SFDVKD. CDR3 in amino acids: CATSDPGQANTGELFF. The CDR3, as DNA: TGTGCCACCAGTGATCCGGGACAGGCGAACACCGGGGAGCTGTTTTTT.

The chain employs TRBV7-2 and TRBJ2-1; D is undetermined. Germline V gene data show CDR1 as SGHTA and CDR2 as FQGNSA. Trimming stripped 1 base from V and 0 bases from J, with 10 bases between. The CDR3 has 16 amino acids. DNA of the CDR3: TGTGCCAGCAGCTTAGTGTCTCTCAGCTCCTACAATGAGCAGTTCTTC. Its translation is CASSLVSLSSYNEQFF.

The V gene is TRBV19, the J gene TRBJ2-1; TRBD2 matches 14 bases. The length of the CDR3 is 21 residues. Germline CDR1 reads LNHDA; CDR2 reads SQIVND (reference sequence). J was trimmed by 6 bases and V by 3 bases; bases with no gene match: 19. The CDR3 DNA reads TGTGCCAGTAGTATCCCTCCCTGGGCCCGGACTAGCGGGGGGCCCCGCAATGAGCAGTTCTTC. It yields the protein CASSIPPWARTSGGPRNEQFF.

This sequence joins TRBV13 and TRBJ2-7, with TRBD1 identical over 8 bases. Unmatched junction bases numbered 6, after V lost 5 bases and J lost 6 bases. This CDR3 contains 13 residues. Germline CDR1 PRHDT, CDR2 FYEKMQ (reference sequence). CDR3 protein: CASSGRTGFEQYF. The CDR3 bases are TGTGCCAGCAGCGGCCGGACAGGGTTCGAGCAGTACTTC.

This clone was seen only once. The chain carries TRBV28 and TRBJ1-2, with D unresolved. V was trimmed by 7 bases and J by 13 bases, leaving 16 bases between them. CDR1 MDHEN and CDR2 SYDVKM come from the germline V gene. The CDR3 consists of 11 residues. The CDR3 sequence: CASKNAATGTF. CDR3 nucleotides: TGTGCCAGCAAGAACGCGGCCACGGGCACCTTC.

The chain employs TRBV7-8 and TRBJ2-7; the match to TRBD1 covers 9 bases. Germline CDR1 and CDR2: SGHVS and FQNEAQ. Trimming took 1 base from V and 6 from J; bases not matched to a gene: 19. The CDR3 sequence is 19 residues long. The CDR3 bases are TGTGCCAGCAGCTTAGAGGGGACAGGGTATTTTTCGGCCTTGGGCGAGCAGTACTTC. Its protein is CASSLEGTGYFSALGEQYF.

The V call is TRBV9, the J call TRBJ2-5; TRBD1 is a possible D gene (6 bases). V was trimmed by 0 bases and J by 5 bases, leaving 11 bases between them. Germline CDR1 SGDLS, CDR2 YYNGEE. The CDR3 is made up of 14 amino acids. The chain's CDR3 is CASSVGGLRETQYF. Here the CDR3 DNA reads TGTGCCAGCAGCGTAGGGGGGCTGCGGGAGACCCAGTACTTC. Full variable domain (remainder filled in from reference TRBV9 and TRBJ2-5): DSGVTQTPKHLITATGQRVTLRCSPRSGDLSVYWYQQSLDQGLQFLIQYYNGEERAKGNILERFSAQQFPDLHSELNLSSLELGDSALYFCASSVGGLRETQYFGPGTRLLVL.

The V and J genes are TRBV7-6 and TRBJ2-7, with 7 bases identical to TRBD2. This CDR3 spans 12 amino acids. J lost 5 bases, V lost 5 bases, and 3 bases had no gene match. The germline V gene encodes CDR1 SGHVS and CDR2 FNYEAQ. Here the CDR3 reads CASSPGLNEQYF. The CDR3 nucleotides read TGTGCCAGCAGCCCGGGACTAAACGAGCAGTACTTC.

CDR3 in DNA: TGTGCCAGCAGCTGGGTAGGTACAGCCGCCTACGAGCAGTACTTC. It codes for CASSWVGTAAYEQYF. The rearrangement uses TRBV11-2 and TRBJ2-7; D not certain. This CDR3 is 15 amino acids long. The V end was cut by 4 bases, the J end by 2 bases, with 15 bases between. In germline, CDR1 is SGHAT, CDR2 FQNNGV.

In its sample, this clone was seen a few times. The chain couples TRBV30 to TRBJ2-7; 11 bases are a match to TRBD1. Trimming removed 4 bases from V and 8 bases from J; junction bases left unmatched: 13. The CDR3 is 15 amino acids. Looked up from germline, CDR1 is GTSNPN and CDR2 is SVGIG (reference sequence). For the CDR3, the DNA is TGTGCCTGGAAAGCACCGGGACAGGGGGGAAGGAAGCAGTACTTC. It encodes CAWKAPGQGGRKQYF.